Shown below are 7 T cell receptor beta chains from a single sample sequenced in a study of response to subunit inactivated influenza vaccine. TCRdb reprocessed the RT-PCR reads with MiXCR, giving one entry per CDR3 protein. Here the sample spans 500,000 or so distinct CDR3 sequences, approximately 17% being singletons. The sample here was CD4+ T cells sorted from PBMCs, taken around 25 months after vaccination. The source of these receptors is a man aged 50-75 years who received an inactivated influenza vaccine.

The chain has TRBV7-9 and TRBJ2-5; maybe TRBD2 (6 bases). Germline V gives CDR1 SEHNR, CDR2 FQNEAQ (reference sequence). Trimming pared 7 bases from V and 5 bases from J, leaving 14 bases between. The CDR3 length is 13 residues. The CDR3 spells CASTLGREETQYF. The DNA for the CDR3 is TGTGCCAGCACCCTCGGGAGAGAGGAGACCCAGTACTTC.

The chain couples TRBV7-8 to TRBJ1-1; tentative D call: TRBD1 (5 bases). V lost 1 base and J lost 6, with 9 bases in between. There are 13 residues in the CDR3. Germline V gives CDR1 SGHVS, CDR2 FQNEAQ. In DNA, the CDR3 is TGTGCCAGCAGCTTAGACAGGTTTTCTGAAGCTTTCTTT. This encodes CASSLDRFSEAFF.

This clonotype was detected a few times. V and J are TRBV20-1 and TRBJ1-6; TRBD1 aligns across 7 bases. Germline values: CDR1 DFQATT, CDR2 SNEGSKA (reference sequence). This CDR3 is built from 16 residues. Unmatched junction bases numbered 9, after V lost 3 bases and J lost 4 bases. This chain's CDR3 is CSARRGDSGYNSPLHF. CDR3 nucleotides: TGCAGTGCTAGGCGCGGGGACAGCGGGTATAATTCACCCCTCCACTTT.

Ten or more counts support this clonotype. V and J are TRBV29-1 and TRBJ1-2; tentative D call: TRBD1 (5 bases). Germline V lookup: CDR1 SQVTM, CDR2 ANQGSEA. V was trimmed by 5 bases and J by 4 bases, leaving 14 bases between them. CDR3 size: 13 residues. The CDR3 spells CSVYRDRVYGYTF. The CDR3 coding sequence is TGCAGCGTTTACCGGGACCGGGTCTATGGCTACACCTTC. Using reference TRBV29-1 and TRBJ1-2 for the parts outside the CDR3, the full variable domain is SAVISQKPSRDICQRGTSLTIQCQVDSQVTMMFWYRQQPGQSLTLIATANQGSEATYESGFVIDKFPISRPNLTFSTLTVSNMSPEDSSIYLCSVYRDRVYGYTFGSGTRLTVV.

Ten or more counts support this clonotype. CDR3 in amino acids: CASSELGLAGFPGELFF. CDR3 nucleotides: TGCGCCAGCAGTGAGTTGGGACTAGCGGGGTTCCCCGGGGAGCTGTTTTTT. The J gene is TRBJ2-2, the V gene TRBV10-1, with 13 positions matching TRBD2. The germline gives CDR1 WNHNN, CDR2 SYGVQD (reference sequence). The CDR3 runs to 17 residues. J gave up 6 bases and V 1 base, and 5 bases lay outside the gene matches.

The chain joins TRBV20-1 to TRBJ2-1, with D maybe TRBD2 (6 bases). Trimming cost V 1 base and J 10 bases, with 17 bases left between them. Germline V gives CDR1 DFQATT, CDR2 SNEGSKA (reference sequence). There are 14 residues in the CDR3. In nucleotides, the CDR3 is TGCAGTGCTAGAGTGGGGAGGACATCCGGGGAGCAGTTCTTC. As protein: CSARVGRTSGEQFF.

The rearrangement joins TRBV10-3 to TRBJ2-5; 8 bases fit TRBD1. V shed 6 bases and J 5 bases; nucleotides not matched to a gene: 11. CDR3 length: 15 residues. Germline V gene lookup returns CDR1 ENHRY and CDR2 SYGVKD. CDR3 sequence (DNA): TGTGCCATCAGCTCGAAAACTTCAGGGGGCGAGACCCAGTACTTC. Its protein product is CAISSKTSGGETQYF.